Listed here are 18 T cell receptor beta chains from one sample, sequenced in a study of shared clonotypes between healthy human individuals. Only in-frame clones appear in the TCRdb table, and some are missing; sequencing was by immunoSEQ multiplex PCR. The table lists about 360,000 clones, less than 85% of them singletons, with more than 9% in the top ten. The sample was memory CD4+ T cells sorted from blood. The sample's subset: CD45RA-negative fraction. Every receptor here comes from a man under 40 in good health.

Remarks on this clone: Distinct nucleotide sequences in the sample also encode this CDR3. The chain links TRBV7-2 to TRBJ2-7; TRBD1 aligns across 9 bases. Looked up from germline, CDR1 is SGHTA and CDR2 is FQGNSA. V lost 5 bases and J lost 4; bases outside the gene matches: 3. This CDR3 region has 13 residues. The CDR3 sequence: CASSNRGRYEQYF. The CDR3 DNA reads TGTGCCAGCAGCAACAGGGGGCGATACGAGCAGTACTTC.

This clone was found once. The chain couples TRBV18 to TRBJ1-3; a weak D match, TRBD1 (5 bases). Trimming took off 1 base at V and 0 bases at J, with 16 bases between the two ends. The germline CDR1 and CDR2 sequences are KGHSH and LQKENI. This CDR3 region has 18 residues. This CDR3 reads CASSPRDPGRSSGNTIYF. CDR3 bases: TGTGCCAGCTCACCACGCGATCCGGGACGGAGCTCTGGAAACACCATATATTTT.

The rearrangement links TRBV4-2 to TRBJ1-3, with 7 bases matching TRBD1. CDR3 length: 14 residues. The germline gives CDR1 LGHNA, CDR2 YNFKEQ. V trimming: 5 bases; J trimming: 2 bases; junction bases outside the gene matches: 3. The CDR3 here is CASSSDRAGNTIYF. For the CDR3, the DNA is TGTGCCAGCAGCAGCGACAGGGCTGGAAACACCATATATTTT.

The rearrangement uses TRBV2 and TRBJ1-2, with D uncertain. Germline CDR1 is SNHLY and CDR2 is FYNNEI. The CDR3 loop spans 12 amino acids. V was clipped by 2 bases and J by 8 bases, with 9 bases between them. DNA for the CDR3: TGTGCCAGCAGTGAACAGGTGTCCGGCTACACCTTC. Translation gives CASSEQVSGYTF.

The chain carries TRBV28 and TRBJ1-5; D gene uncertain. The CDR3 totals 15 residues. The V and J ends lost 4 bases and 1 base respectively, with 11 bases between them. Germline CDR1 reads MDHEN; CDR2 reads SYDVKM. In DNA form, the CDR3 reads TGTGCCAGCAGTTCGGTAGGGAGAAGCAATCAGCCCCAGCATTTT. Amino acid sequence: CASSSVGRSNQPQHF. Filled out from reference TRBV28 and TRBJ1-5, the complete variable domain reads DVKVTQSSRYLVKRTGEKVFLECVQDMDHENMFWYRQDPGLGLRLIYFSYDVKMKEKGDIPEGYSVSREKKERFSLILESASTNQTSMYLCASSSVGRSNQPQHFGDGTRLSIL.

In its sample, this clone was seen once. The rearrangement uses TRBV29-1 and TRBJ2-3; D is possibly TRBD1 or TRBD2 (7 bases each). The V gene lost 6 bases and the J gene lost 5 bases, with 15 bases spanning the gap. The germline V gene has CDR1 SQVTM and CDR2 ANQGSEA. The CDR3 totals 13 residues. CDR3 sequence (DNA): TGCAGCGTACAGGGGAGGGCCCAAGATACGCAGTATTTT. This encodes CSVQGRAQDTQYF.

This chain connects TRBV19 to TRBJ1-5; D is possibly TRBD1 (5 bases). This CDR3 comprises 15 residues. V lost 5 bases to trimming and J lost 0 bases, with 11 bases between them. The germline CDR1 and CDR2 sequences are LNHDA and SQIVND (reference sequence). The CDR3 DNA reads as TGTGCCAGTAGTTCGAACAGGAATAGCAATCAGCCCCAGCATTTT. As protein: CASSSNRNSNQPQHF.

The table lists this clone with many counts. V usage is TRBV11-3 and J usage is TRBJ2-6, with D tentatively TRBD1 or TRBD2 (5 bases each). Germline CDR1 SGHNT, CDR2 YENEEA. CDR3 length: 17 amino acids. Trimming removed 2 bases from V and 0 bases from J, with 11 bases in between. As DNA, the CDR3 is TGTGCCAGCAGCTTATCCGGGGCGGCCTCTGGGGCCAACGTCCTGACTTTC. Its protein product is CASSLSGAASGANVLTF.

CDR3 nucleotides: TGTGCCAGCAGTCTCCAGGGACGCACTGAAGCTTTCTTT. This sequence encodes CASSLQGRTEAFF. This chain connects TRBV27 to TRBJ1-1; TRBD1 is a possible D gene (5 bases). This CDR3 has 13 amino acids. CDR1 and CDR2 (germline): MNHEY, SMNVEV (reference sequence). The germline V and J ends were trimmed by 5 bases and 4 bases, with 11 bases remaining between them.

The chain recombines TRBV2 with TRBJ1-2, with D unclear. The CDR3 contains 13 residues. Germline V gene lookup returns CDR1 SNHLY and CDR2 FYNNEI. Trimming took 7 bases from V and 8 from J, leaving 17 bases between them. CDR3 sequence (DNA): TGTGCCAGCACCGAACTCCCGGGATGGGGCTACACCTTC. Translation gives CASTELPGWGYTF.

This chain joins TRBV7-2 and TRBJ2-5; a possible D gene is TRBD1 (6 bases). This CDR3 is built from 14 residues. Germline V gene sequence: CDR1 SGHTA, CDR2 FQGNSA. The V end was cut by 5 bases, the J end by 4 bases, with 14 bases between. The CDR3 spells CASSPRRGTETQYF. The DNA of the CDR3 is TGTGCCAGCAGCCCCCGTAGGGGGACAGAGACCCAGTACTTC.

The rearrangement uses TRBV9 and TRBJ2-1, with 7 bases matching TRBD2. The length of the CDR3 is 18 residues. V lost 0 bases, J lost 5 bases, and 14 bases stayed unmatched. Germline V CDR1 and CDR2: SGDLS, YYNGEE. CDR3 bases: TGTGCCAGCAGCGTAGAAGCGAGGCTGGCTAGCGGTAACAATGAGCAGTTCTTC. Its translation: CASSVEARLASGNNEQFF.

This clone was observed many times. The chain couples TRBV10-3 to TRBJ2-7; D remains ambiguous. The CDR3 is made up of 14 amino acids. Germline-derived CDR1 and CDR2 are ENHRY and SYGVKD. Trimming stripped 4 bases from V and 6 bases from J, with 16 bases between. The CDR3 region has the DNA TGTGCCATCAGTGGCTATGAAATCGGTCTCGAGCAGTACTTC. This encodes CAISGYEIGLEQYF.

The V and J genes are TRBV10-1 and TRBJ2-7; possible D gene TRBD2, 5 bases. The germline V and J ends were trimmed by 4 bases and 5 bases, with 15 bases remaining between them. The CDR3 length is 14 residues. In germline, CDR1 is WNHNN, CDR2 SYGVQD (reference sequence). The CDR3 spells CASSVSGSLHEQYF. In DNA form, the CDR3 reads TGCGCCAGCAGTGTGTCGGGATCCTTGCACGAGCAGTACTTC.

The J gene is TRBJ2-7, the V gene TRBV28; TRBD1 matches at 10 bases. Trimming removed 5 bases from V and 6 bases from J; junction bases left unmatched: 10. Germline V gene lookup returns CDR1 MDHEN and CDR2 SYDVKM. CDR3 length: 15 amino acids. DNA of the CDR3: TGTGCCAGCAGTCCTAGACAGGGGGCTCTGAGCGAGCAGTACTTC. This translates into CASSPRQGALSEQYF.

This chain links TRBV2 with TRBJ2-1; 7 positions match TRBD1. CDR3 length equals 17 residues. Per germline, CDR1 SNHLY and CDR2 FYNNEI. V lost 4 bases and J lost 10; bases outside the gene matches: 19. The CDR3 loop is CASSGQDRAEISKEQFF. CDR3 coding DNA: TGTGCCAGCAGTGGCCAAGACAGGGCCGAAATCTCCAAGGAGCAGTTCTTC.

The chain has TRBV5-1 and TRBJ1-4; TRBD1 matches at 7 bases. Trimming cost V 4 bases and J 6 bases; bases outside gene matches: 9. Per germline, CDR1 SGHRS and CDR2 YFSETQ. The CDR3 covers 15 residues. CDR3 region: CASSRSGTADEKLFF. CDR3 sequence (DNA): TGCGCCAGCAGCAGATCCGGGACAGCGGATGAAAAACTGTTTTTT.

The rearrangement joins TRBV5-1 to TRBJ1-4; D unresolved. Germline V gene data show CDR1 as SGHRS and CDR2 as YFSETQ. V lost 4 bases to trimming and J lost 8 bases, with 15 bases between them. The CDR3 has 14 amino acids. CDR3 amino acids: CASSTGGTQEKLFF. CDR3 nucleotides: TGCGCCAGCAGCACCGGCGGAACACAGGAAAAACTGTTTTTT.